This T cell receptor (beta chain) came from a study of blood T cell repertoires in COVID-19. Across the study: Samples of COVID-19 (acute and convalescent) were obtained from the United States, Italy and Spain. The cDNA or gDNA used as material had been derived from T cells, B-cell-depleted T cells, or PBMCs.

Per the original methods: Quantification of nucleated cells was approximated via reference gene primer amplification. The assay was immunoSEQ multiplex PCR, and TCRdb's table has in-frame clones only and misses some. V, J and clone size derive from that table, while D and trimming were established from the DNA sequence. The sample contains tens of thousands of clones, around 90% of which appear only once. This CDR3 spans 14 amino acids. V was pared by 4 bases and J by 2 bases, with 11 bases between. CDR1 and CDR2 from the germline V gene are LGHDT and YNNKEL (reference sequence). This clone was found once.

This chain connects TRBV3-1 (or the pseudogene TRBV3-2) to TRBJ1-2, with no clear D. The receptor was derived from a woman aged 70-85 years with acute or convalescent COVID-19. Source material: peripheral blood. CDR3 residues: CASSPLAVNYGYTF. CDR3 coding DNA: TGTGCCAGCAGCCCTCTTGCGGTCAACTATGGCTACACCTTC.